These T cell receptor beta chains were read from a single sample in a study of read filtering for tumor transcriptome and immune sequencing. Using its own MiXCR run on the reads, TCRdb lists one record per CDR3 protein. This table has approximately 59,000 distinct CDR3 sequences, 12% appearing once. Sequenced sample: a population of CD138-negative cells sorted from bone marrow. The receptors come from a donor aged 40 or over with multiple myeloma. CDR3s include the opening cysteine and the closing phenylalanine or tryptophan. The D gene is left open where the match is weak. Not all rows give a size; the values are once, few, many and, for expanded clones, a class.

V gene	J gene	D gene	clone size	CDR3 protein	CDR3 DNA
TRBV3-1	TRBJ2-7	-	many	CASSQKGTYEQYF	TGTGCCAGCAGCCAAAAGGGGACCTACGAGCAGTACTTC
TRBV5-1	TRBJ2-1	-	many	CASSLGGVAVEQFF	TGCGCCAGCAGCTTGGGGGGGGTGGCGGTAGAGCAGTTCTTC
TRBV5-6	TRBJ2-2	TRBD1	many	CASKLVGQGLGAGELFF	TGTGCCAGCAAGCTTGTGGGACAGGGCTTAGGGGCCGGGGAGCTGTTTTTT
TRBV28	TRBJ2-3	-	-	CASSLFWGGSAADTQYF	TGTGCCAGCAGTCTATTTTGGGGGGGCTCGGCCGCAGATACGCAGTATTTT
TRBV6-6	TRBJ1-3	TRBD1	-	CASSRGTGTGAGNTIYF	TGTGCCAGCAGTCGAGGGACCGGGACAGGGGCTGGAAACACCATATATTTT
TRBV7-2	TRBJ1-5	-	many	CASSPGSLQLNQPQHF	TGTGCCAGCAGCCCTGGTTCCCTCCAGCTCAATCAGCCCCAGCATTTT
TRBV7-2	TRBJ2-1	TRBD2	many	CASSRLAVSYNEQFF	TGTGCCAGCAGCCGACTAGCGGTCTCCTACAATGAGCAGTTCTTC
TRBV29-1	TRBJ1-3	-	few	CSVRTENSGNTIYF	TGCAGCGTTCGCACAGAGAACTCTGGAAACACCATATATTTT
TRBV29-1	TRBJ2-1	-	many	CSVEWYRPGSYNEQFF	TGCAGCGTTGAGTGGTACAGGCCAGGGTCCTACAATGAGCAGTTCTTC
TRBV12-3/TRBV12-4	TRBJ2-1	TRBD2	many	CASRVTSGGYNEQFF	TGTGCCAGCAGAGTGACTAGCGGGGGTTACAATGAGCAGTTCTTC
TRBV6-5	TRBJ1-5	TRBD1	many	CASKGQGANQPQHF	TGTGCCAGCAAGGGACAGGGGGCCAATCAGCCCCAGCATTTT
TRBV7-9	TRBJ1-4	-	many	CASGIYVEVNEKLFF	TGTGCCAGCGGGATATATGTCGAGGTTAATGAAAAACTGTTTTTT
TRBV12-3/TRBV12-4	TRBJ2-2	TRBD2	many	CASISWTSGVTGELFF	TGTGCCAGCATAAGCTGGACTAGCGGGGTCACCGGGGAGCTGTTTTTT
TRBV2	TRBJ2-2	-	many	CASSVQGQNTGELFF	TGTGCCAGCAGTGTACAGGGCCAGAACACCGGGGAGCTGTTTTTT
TRBV14	TRBJ2-1	-	many	CASSHRGPLIDPSYNEQFF	TGTGCCAGCAGCCATAGGGGCCCTCTTATAGACCCCTCCTACAATGAGCAGTTCTTC
TRBV18	TRBJ2-5	TRBD2	-	CASSKSGDQETQYF	TGTGCCAGCTCAAAAAGCGGGGACCAAGAGACCCAGTACTTC
TRBV19	TRBJ2-7	TRBD1	few	CASSKTGGWYEQYF	TGTGCCAGTTCGAAGACAGGGGGCTGGTACGAGCAGTACTTC
TRBV20-1	TRBJ2-7	-	many	CSARGLDTYEQYF	TGCAGTGCTAGAGGTCTGGATACCTACGAGCAGTACTTC
TRBV19	TRBJ1-1	-	many	CASSSANPGPVTEAFF	TGTGCCAGTAGTAGTGCAAACCCCGGACCGGTCACTGAAGCTTTCTTT
TRBV7-9	TRBJ2-2	TRBD1	many	CASTPPGTAPSGELFF	TGTGCCAGCACTCCTCCCGGGACAGCCCCAAGCGGGGAGCTGTTTTTT
TRBV6-1	TRBJ2-1	-	-	CASRRPGRTGGEQFF	TGTGCCAGCAGGAGACCGGGAAGAACCGGGGGTGAGCAGTTCTTC
TRBV10-2	TRBJ2-1	-	many	CASSGFDEQFF	TGCGCCAGCAGTGGCTTTGATGAGCAGTTCTTC
TRBV3-1	TRBJ1-2	-	many	CASSQGQSLGYGYTF	TGTGCCAGCAGCCAAGGCCAGAGCTTGGGCTATGGCTACACCTTC
TRBV12-5	TRBJ1-6	TRBD1	-	CASGSPPPIGTGDNSPLHF	TGTGCTAGTGGTTCCCCCCCCCCCATCGGGACAGGGGATAATTCACCCCTCCACTTT
TRBV7-9	TRBJ1-6	TRBD1	many	CASSQGESPLHF	TGTGCCAGCAGTCAGGGGGAGTCACCCCTCCACTTT
TRBV6-1	TRBJ1-5	-	many	CASSPGGNQPQHF	TGTGCCAGCAGCCCCGGGGGCAATCAGCCCCAGCATTTT
TRBV11-2	TRBJ1-6	TRBD1	many	CASSPRGPGSSYNSPLHF	TGTGCCAGCAGTCCCAGGGGGCCAGGGAGCTCCTATAATTCACCCCTCCACTTT
TRBV29-1	TRBJ2-3	TRBD1	many	CSVEVGQGGDTQYF	TGCAGCGTTGAAGTGGGACAGGGGGGGGATACGCAGTATTTT
TRBV19	TRBJ2-7	TRBD1	many	CASSSTDRVYEQYF	TGTGCCAGTAGTTCCACTGACAGGGTCTACGAGCAGTACTTC
TRBV5-5	TRBJ2-6	-	few	CASSLVLYSGANVLTF	TGTGCCAGCAGCTTGGTTTTGTACTCTGGGGCCAACGTCCTGACTTTC
TRBV28	TRBJ2-7	-	many	CASRRGGPYEQYF	TGTGCCAGCAGAAGGGGGGGCCCCTACGAGCAGTACTTC
TRBV29-1	TRBJ1-2	-	many	CSVGLERANYGYTF	TGCAGCGTTGGCTTAGAGAGAGCTAACTATGGCTACACCTTC
TRBV28	TRBJ1-1	-	many	CASTSMNTEAFF	TGTGCCAGCACGTCCATGAACACTGAAGCTTTCTTT
TRBV12-3/TRBV12-4	TRBJ2-5	TRBD1	many	CASSRTGTQETQYF	TGTGCCAGCAGCCGGACAGGAACCCAAGAGACCCAGTACTTC
TRBV7-9	TRBJ1-3	TRBD1	many	CASSTGQGSGNTIYF	TGTGCCAGCAGCACGGGACAGGGATCTGGAAACACCATATATTTT
TRBV27	TRBJ2-7	-	many	CASSLSGREQYF	TGTGCCAGCAGTTTATCCGGGCGCGAGCAGTACTTC
TRBV11-3	TRBJ2-1	TRBD1	many	CASSPRWGQGLQFF	TGTGCCAGCAGCCCCCGATGGGGACAGGGGTTGCAGTTCTTC
TRBV6-2/TRBV6-3	TRBJ1-2	TRBD1	-	CASTRTGGLGYTF	TGTGCCAGCACTAGGACAGGGGGACTTGGCTACACCTTC
TRBV6-1	TRBJ2-3	TRBD2	-	CASSEGGTSAQRSTQYF	TGTGCCAGCAGTGAAGGTGGGACTAGCGCCCAGAGAAGTACGCAGTATTTT
TRBV6-1	TRBJ1-2	-	many	CASSEADPRTPELYGYTF	TGTGCCAGCAGTGAAGCGGATCCACGAACACCCGAACTGTATGGCTACACCTTC
TRBV20-1	TRBJ1-5	-	many	CSARDPVGRYNQPQHF	TGCAGTGCTAGAGATCCGGTAGGGAGGTACAATCAGCCCCAGCATTTT
TRBV28	TRBJ2-3	TRBD1	many	CASSLADRGGTDTQYF	TGTGCCAGCAGTTTAGCCGACAGGGGTGGCACAGATACGCAGTATTTT
TRBV5-4	TRBJ2-2	TRBD1	-	CASSPAQGALTGELFF	TGTGCCAGCAGCCCCGCGCAGGGGGCGCTTACCGGGGAGCTGTTTTTT
TRBV7-6	TRBJ1-1	-	many	CASSGGAFTEAFF	TGTGCCAGCAGCGGGGGGGCGTTCACTGAAGCTTTCTTT
TRBV29-1	TRBJ2-5	-	many	CSGGEETQYF	TGCAGCGGGGGGGAAGAGACCCAGTACTTC
TRBV5-1	TRBJ1-1	-	many	CASSFTGALEAFF	TGCGCCAGCAGCTTCACAGGTGCATTAGAAGCTTTCTTT
TRBV6-1	TRBJ2-1	TRBD1	many	CASSRDRGLGEQFF	TGTGCCAGCAGCCGGGACAGGGGGCTGGGTGAGCAGTTCTTC
TRBV10-3	TRBJ1-1	-	many	CATRGTENTEAFF	TGTGCCACCCGGGGGACGGAGAACACTGAAGCTTTCTTT
TRBV3-1	TRBJ2-7	TRBD2	many	CASSSVAGAYEQYF	TGTGCCAGCAGCTCGGTAGCGGGTGCCTACGAGCAGTACTTC